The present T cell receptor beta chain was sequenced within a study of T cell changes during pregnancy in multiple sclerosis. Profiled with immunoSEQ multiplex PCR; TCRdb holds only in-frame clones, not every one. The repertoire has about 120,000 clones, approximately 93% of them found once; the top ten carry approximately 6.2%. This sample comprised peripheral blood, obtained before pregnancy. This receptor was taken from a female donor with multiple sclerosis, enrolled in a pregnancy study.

CDR3 sequence reads: CASSRTGGAGNTGELFF. In DNA form, the CDR3 reads TGTGCCAGCAGCAGGACAGGGGGCGCAGGAAACACCGGGGAGCTGTTTTTT. The J gene is TRBJ2-2, the V gene TRBV27, with TRBD1 matching 11 bases. This CDR3 comprises 17 residues. The germline V gene encodes CDR1 MNHEY and CDR2 SMNVEV (reference sequence). V lost 6 bases, J lost 2 bases, and 8 bases stayed unmatched.